The next 12 T cell receptor beta chains were all read from a single sample in a study of blood T cells in healthy people across ages. A second about 6 to 12 cycle PCR used barcoded and J-beta primers. TCRdb reprocessed the 5' RACE reads via MiXCR and lists one record per CDR3 protein. The sample yields roughly 1.5 million distinct CDR3 sequences, under 55% seen once. Sequencing input: blood. Receptors were obtained from a woman between 18 and 29 years old in good health.

The chain joins TRBV7-2 to TRBJ1-1; D is possibly TRBD1 (6 bases). CDR1 SGHTA and CDR2 FQGNSA come from the germline V gene. The CDR3 runs to 14 residues. V shed 5 bases and J shed 4 bases, with 14 bases lying between them. For the CDR3, the DNA is TGTGCCAGCAGCACAAACAAAGGGGGCACTGAAGCTTTCTTT. Translation: CASSTNKGGTEAFF.

This clonotype turned up a few times. The chain carries TRBV7-9 and TRBJ1-2; D not resolved. Germline CDR1 and CDR2: SEHNR and FQNEAQ (reference sequence). CDR3 length: 13 residues. Trimming took off 0 bases at V and 6 bases at J, with 8 bases between the two ends. The CDR3 reads CASSLAPVNGYTF. CDR3 DNA sequence: TGTGCCAGCAGCTTAGCCCCGGTTAATGGCTACACCTTC.

The J gene is TRBJ2-5, the V gene TRBV11-2, with D perhaps given as TRBD1 or TRBD2 (5 bases each). The J call may be wrong; the DNA end is better matched by TRBJ2-7. This CDR3 has 13 residues. Germline V gives CDR1 SGHAT, CDR2 FQNNGV. The CDR3 loop reads CASTLWGTYEQYF. The CDR3 DNA reads TGTGCCAGCACCCTCTGGGGGACCTACGAGCAGTACTTC.

This clonotype was detected a few times. The genes are TRBV24-1 and TRBJ1-2; no clear D. The V gene lost 2 bases and the J gene lost 2 bases, with 5 bases spanning the gap. This CDR3 has 13 amino acids. Germline assignment: CDR1 KGHDR and CDR2 SFDVKD. The CDR3 is CATSDSDNYGYTF. The CDR3 DNA sequence: TGTGCCACCAGTGATTCGGACAACTATGGCTACACCTTC.

The chain recombines TRBV5-1 with TRBJ2-5; D is perhaps TRBD1 (5 bases). CDR3 length: 15 residues. Germline CDR1 and CDR2: SGHRS and YFSETQ. V gave up 4 bases and J gave up 11 bases, with 24 bases separating them. The CDR3 loop reads CASSPVVGLDNEQYF. The CDR3 bases are TGCGCCAGCAGCCCGGTAGTTGGTCTGGACAATGAGCAGTACTTC.

In this sample, this clonotype turned up a few times. The rearrangement links TRBV7-9 to TRBJ2-7, with D maybe TRBD2 (5 bases). Germline CDR1 SEHNR, CDR2 FQNEAQ (reference sequence). CDR3 length: 11 amino acids. Trimming cost V 7 bases and J 3 bases, with 7 bases left between them. Here the CDR3 reads CASTGNYEQYF. The CDR3 DNA follows: TGTGCCAGCACGGGGAACTACGAGCAGTACTTC.

The chain couples TRBV4-3 to TRBJ2-7; D is ambiguous. Germline-derived CDR1 and CDR2 are LGHNA and YSLEER. The V and J ends lost 0 bases and 0 bases respectively, with 6 bases between them. The CDR3 length is 14 residues. The DNA of the CDR3 is TGCGCCAGCAGCCAAGATGGCTTCTCCTACGAGCAGTACTTC. Translation: CASSQDGFSYEQYF.

With regard to this clonotype: One base away lies a much larger clone, so this may be a sequencing read error. The chain couples TRBV2 to TRBJ2-1, with D maybe TRBD2 (6 bases). The DNA end lines up better with TRBJ2-7; the J call may be wrong. The CDR3 covers 14 residues. Germline CDR1 SNHLY, CDR2 FYNNEI. Written as DNA, the CDR3 is TGTGCCGGAGGGTGGGGACTTAACTACAATGAGCAGTACTTC. Amino acid sequence: CAGGWGLNYNEQYF.

The chain combines TRBV9 with TRBJ1-1, with TRBD1 identical over 7 bases. The V segment lost 3 bases and the J segment 10 bases; nucleotides outside the gene matches: 6. The CDR3 is 12 residues long. Germline V gene lookup returns CDR1 SGDLS and CDR2 YYNGEE. CDR3 amino acids: CASSAGTDRAFF. The CDR3 bases are TGTGCCAGCAGCGCCGGGACAGATCGAGCTTTCTTT.

The genes are TRBV29-1 and TRBJ2-1, with unresolved D. Trimming took off 6 bases at V and 1 base at J, with 13 bases between the two ends. Germline CDR1 reads SQVTM; CDR2 reads ANQGSEA. The CDR3 spans 14 residues. The CDR3 region has the DNA TGCAGCGTCCCCATTGGCCTATCCTACAATGAGCAGTTCTTC. Protein product: CSVPIGLSYNEQFF.

The chain uses TRBV7-2 and TRBJ1-2; D possibly corresponds to TRBD1 (5 bases). V was trimmed by 5 bases and J by 3 bases, leaving 13 bases between them. From germline, CDR1 is SGHTA and CDR2 FQGNSA. This CDR3 has 14 amino acids. The DNA for the CDR3 is TGTGCCAGCAGCGATAGGTTAGGGGACTATGGCTACACCTTC. Residues: CASSDRLGDYGYTF. The full variable domain, with the rest looked up from reference TRBV7-2 and TRBJ1-2, is GAGVSQSPSNKVTEKGKDVELRCDPISGHTALYWYRQSLGQGLEFLIYFQGNSAPDKSGLPSDRFSAERTGGSVSTLTIQRTQQEDSAVYLCASSDRLGDYGYTFGSGTRLTVV.

This clonotype showed up just a few times. The chain uses TRBV4-3 and TRBJ2-3, with D perhaps matching TRBD2 (6 bases). This CDR3 spans 17 amino acids. Germline values: CDR1 LGHNA, CDR2 YSLEER. V dropped 0 bases and J dropped 0 bases, with 13 bases sitting between them. CDR3 loop: CASSQDVTGTSTDTQYF. DNA for the CDR3: TGCGCCAGCAGCCAAGACGTGACGGGGACTAGCACAGATACGCAGTATTTT.